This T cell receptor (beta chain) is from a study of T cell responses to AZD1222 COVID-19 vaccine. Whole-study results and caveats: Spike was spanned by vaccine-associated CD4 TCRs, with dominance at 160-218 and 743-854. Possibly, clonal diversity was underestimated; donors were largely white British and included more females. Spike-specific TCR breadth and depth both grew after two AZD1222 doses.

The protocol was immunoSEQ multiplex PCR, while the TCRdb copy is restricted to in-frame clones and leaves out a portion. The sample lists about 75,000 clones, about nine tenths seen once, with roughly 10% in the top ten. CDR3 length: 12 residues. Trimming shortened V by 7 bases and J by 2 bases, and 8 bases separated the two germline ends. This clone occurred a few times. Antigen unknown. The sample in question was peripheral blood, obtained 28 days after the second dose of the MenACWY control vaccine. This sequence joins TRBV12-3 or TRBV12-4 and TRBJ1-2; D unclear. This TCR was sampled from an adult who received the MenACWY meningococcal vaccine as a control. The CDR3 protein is CASTAFNYGYTF. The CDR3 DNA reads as TGTGCCAGCACGGCGTTCAACTATGGCTACACCTTC.